This T cell receptor (beta chain) appears in the sequencing data of a study of shared clonotypes between healthy human individuals. In the study overall: Used for every donor were three CD4 naive, three CD4 memory, two CD8 naive and one CD8 memory plate.

The assay was immunoSEQ multiplex PCR, and TCRdb's table has in-frame clones only and misses some. Among some 630,000 clones listed, 55% to 75% were seen once. The CDR3 is 12 amino acids. CDR1 and CDR2 (germline): MDHEN, SYDVKM. Deletions cut 6 bases from V and 6 bases from J, with 12 bases between. Concerning this clone: Its antigen is unknown.

Study-wide points: Clonotypes which were not shared had lower generation probabilities than clonotypes that all four donors shared.

The specimen sequenced was memory CD4+ T cells sorted from blood. The subset here: CD45RA-negative fraction. The origin of this receptor is a woman in her 30s in good health. The chain employs TRBV28 and TRBJ2-7; D uncertain. The CDR3 here is CASSSALPEQYF. CDR3 DNA sequence: TGTGCCAGCAGCTCGGCCCTGCCCGAGCAGTACTTC.